This TCR beta chain was captured in a study of T-cell reconstitution after alpha-beta-depleted transplantation in children. Whole-study results and caveats: Reportedly, alpha-beta T cells present about two months post-transplant originated from several hundred expanded clones of graft origin. Diversity of TCRbeta at day 60 was high in some patients, arising from surviving recipient T cells and thymic progenitors.

This CDR3 contains 14 residues. V lost 1 base to trimming and J lost 3 bases, with 10 bases between them. The germline gives CDR1 SGHAT, CDR2 FQNNGV. Researchers prepared the TCRbeta library using unique molecular identifiers, the study reports. One entry per CDR3 protein, called by TCRdb with MiXCR from the PCR reads. Of under 750,000 distinct CDR3 sequences in the sample, about 21% were seen once. On this clonotype itself: What it binds is unknown.

This receptor was taken from a boy less than two years old who had a stem cell transplant for acute myeloid leukemia, so the T cells may come from the graft donor. The sequenced sample was PBMCs, mostly from graft donor cells, obtained 360 days after TCRalphabeta/CD19-depleted stem cell transplant. This chain links TRBV11-2 with TRBJ2-7; D unresolved. CDR3 sequence reads: CASSLVGRNYEQYF. The CDR3 nucleotides are TGTGCCAGCAGCTTAGTCGGACGGAACTACGAGCAGTACTTC.